Listed below are T cell receptor beta chains from one sample, sequenced in a study of OX40 agonist ivuxolimab in advanced cancers. TCRdb's table, derived via immunoSEQ multiplex PCR, lists solely in-frame clones and lacks some. The sample consists of about 26,000 clones, around 79% of them appearing once. The sequenced sample was CD4+ or CD8+ T cells sorted from blood, obtained in a trial of the OX40 agonist ivuxolimab. These receptors were collected from an adult with an advanced solid tumor such as melanoma, head and neck, liver or kidney cancer. CDR3s include the opening cysteine and the closing phenylalanine or tryptophan. A D gene is named only where the DNA matches it firmly. Rows give clone size only sometimes, using once, few, many, or a class for an expanded clone.

J,size,D,V,DNA,CDR3
TRBJ2-1,NA,TRBD2,TRBV27,TGTGCCAGCAGTTTTAGCGGGACCTACAATGAGCAGTTCTTC,CASSFSGTYNEQFF
TRBJ2-7,NA,NA,TRBV5-1,TGCGCCAGCAGCAATATGGGCCGCGGCAACCCCTACGAGCAGTACTTC,CASSNMGRGNPYEQYF
TRBJ2-7,few,NA,TRBV28,TGTGCCAGCAGTTTAGGGACAAACTACGAGCAGTACTTC,CASSLGTNYEQYF
TRBJ2-5,NA,NA,TRBV6-5,TGTGCCGGCTCCCAGGGGGCGGGGGGAGACTTGTACTTC,CAGSQGAGGDLYF
TRBJ2-5,NA,TRBD2,TRBV28,TGTGCCAGCAGTCGACAATGGGGGGGCCAAGAGACCCAGTACTTC,CASSRQWGGQETQYF
TRBJ1-5,NA,NA,TRBV21-1,TGTGCCAGCAGCAAAGTGGGCCAGGGAAGAAATCAGCCCCAGCATTTT,CASSKVGQGRNQPQHF
TRBJ2-7,few,NA,TRBV7-7,TGTGCTAGCAGCTTAGCGGACACCTACGAGCAGTACTTC,CASSLADTYEQYF
TRBJ2-1,NA,NA,TRBV28,TGTGCCAGCACCGACTATTACAATGAGCAGTTCTTC,CASTDYYNEQFF
TRBJ1-5,NA,NA,TRBV2,TGTGCCAGCAGCGCGTCCGGTGGGAGTAATCAGCCCCAGCATTTT,CASSASGGSNQPQHF
TRBJ2-7,few,NA,TRBV4-1,TGCGCCAGCAGCCAAGTTTTAGGGCCGCCCTCCTCCTACGAGCAGTACTTC,CASSQVLGPPSSYEQYF
TRBJ2-7,NA,TRBD2,TRBV6-1,TGTGCCAGCAGTGACCCCCTTCTCCTAGCGGGGAGGTCCTACGAGCAGTACTTC,CASSDPLLLAGRSYEQYF
TRBJ2-1,NA,TRBD1,TRBV10-3,TGTGCCATCAGTGACCCCCAGGGGGATGAGCAGTTCTTC,CAISDPQGDEQFF
TRBJ2-7,NA,NA,TRBV9,TGTGCCAGCAGCCCAGGAGAGGGGGCCTACGAGCAGTACTTC,CASSPGEGAYEQYF
TRBJ2-7,medium-sized,NA,TRBV6-6,TGTGCCAGCAGCCACGGGCCACGCGAGGGTGGATACGAGCAGTACTTC,CASSHGPREGGYEQYF
TRBJ2-7,NA,NA,TRBV2,TGTGCCAGCAGTGACTTGGGGGAGGTTTACGAGCAGTACTTC,CASSDLGEVYEQYF
TRBJ2-5,NA,NA,TRBV6-6,TGTGCCAGCAGTTACCCCACAGTGGGGGAAGAGACCCAGTACTTC,CASSYPTVGEETQYF
TRBJ2-5,NA,NA,TRBV7-2,TGTGCCAGCAGCTTAGTTGGCGGGGTCGGGAAGACCCAGTACTTC,CASSLVGGVGKTQYF
TRBJ2-1,NA,TRBD2,TRBV19,TGTGCCAGTAGTTTCGGACTAGCGGCAATCGGGAATGAGCAGTTCTTC,CASSFGLAAIGNEQFF
TRBJ2-2,NA,TRBD2,TRBV27,TGTGCCAGCAGTTTTGGGGGGGTCACCGGGGAGCTGTTTTTT,CASSFGGVTGELFF
TRBJ2-1,NA,TRBD2,TRBV27,TGTGCCAGCAGTAAGGGGACTAGCGGGAGTTCTGAGCAGTTCTTC,CASSKGTSGSSEQFF
TRBJ2-1,NA,NA,TRBV9,TGTGCCAGCAGCTCAGGGGGGTTGGATGAGCAGTTCTTC,CASSSGGLDEQFF
TRBJ2-7,NA,NA,TRBV7-9,TGTGCCAGCAGCATATCCGGCCGCTACGAGCAGTACTTC,CASSISGRYEQYF
TRBJ1-2,once,TRBD1,TRBV5-4,TGTGCCAGCAGACCTTTGGACAGGGAAGTCAACTATGGCTACACCTTC,CASRPLDREVNYGYTF
TRBJ2-1,NA,NA,TRBV11-1,TGTGCCAGCAGCCATACATTTGAGCAGTTCTTC,CASSHTFEQFF
TRBJ2-7,NA,NA,TRBV9,TGTGCCAGCAGCGTAGGATATCGGGACGAGCAGTACTTC,CASSVGYRDEQYF
TRBJ2-7,NA,NA,TRBV7-6,TGTGCCAGCAGCCCCACCGCAGGCTCCTACGAGCAGTACTTC,CASSPTAGSYEQYF
TRBJ2-3,NA,NA,TRBV5-1,TGCGCCAGCAGCTTGGCCTTAGGGGTACTAGATACGCAGTATTTT,CASSLALGVLDTQYF
TRBJ2-5,NA,TRBD1,TRBV9,TGTGCCAGCAGCGCATCCGGGACAGGGCAAGAGACCCAGTACTTC,CASSASGTGQETQYF
TRBJ2-7,NA,NA,TRBV10-3,TGTGCTACATCAGAGGAGGGCTGGTACGAGCAGTACTTC,CATSEEGWYEQYF
TRBJ2-3,once,TRBD2,TRBV9,TGTGCCAGCAGCGGCTCCGGGACTACCACAGATACGCAGTATTTT,CASSGSGTTTDTQYF
TRBJ1-2,NA,NA,TRBV7-2,TGTGCCAGCAGGAAAGTTATGGGGGCCTATGGCTACACCTTC,CASRKVMGAYGYTF
TRBJ2-3,NA,NA,TRBV30,TGTGCCTGGAGTTGGTTAGCAACAGATACGCAGTATTTT,CAWSWLATDTQYF
TRBJ2-7,NA,NA,TRBV6-1,TGTGCCAGCAGTGAAATTCCAGGCTACGAGCAGTACTTC,CASSEIPGYEQYF
TRBJ1-4,NA,NA,TRBV4-1,TGCGCCAGCAGCCAAGACCGTCCCACCACCAGGGAGGTGGGTGAAAAACTGTTTTTT,CASSQDRPTTREVGEKLFF
TRBJ2-5,NA,TRBD1,TRBV12-5,TGTGCTAGTGGTTTGATAAGTCGGGGACAGGGGGTACGAGAGACCCAGTACTTC,CASGLISRGQGVRETQYF
TRBJ2-2,NA,TRBD2,TRBV18,TGTGCCAGCTCACCTTCGGGGGGAACATCAACCTGGGAGCTGTTTTTT,CASSPSGGTSTWELFF
TRBJ2-2,NA,TRBD2,TRBV11-2,TGTGCCAGCAGCATAGGAGCGGGAGGGCCCGGGGAGCTGTTTTTT,CASSIGAGGPGELFF
TRBJ1-1,NA,NA,TRBV5-1,TGCGCCAGCAGCTTGTGGGTGAACACTGAAGCTTTCTTT,CASSLWVNTEAFF
TRBJ2-5,NA,NA,TRBV5-1,TGCGCCAGCAGTTCTCCCGAGACAGAAATTGGAGAGACCCAGTACTTC,CASSSPETEIGETQYF
TRBJ2-7,NA,NA,TRBV6-5,TGTGCCAGCAGTGTATCACTAGAATCCTACGAGCAGTACTTC,CASSVSLESYEQYF
TRBJ2-7,NA,NA,TRBV10-3,TGTGCCATCAGTGATGGGACAATGGGCTTCTACGAGCAGTACTTC,CAISDGTMGFYEQYF
TRBJ2-2,NA,TRBD1,TRBV5-6,TGTGCCAGCAGCTTGGGACAGGGGTACACCGGGGAGCTGTTTTTT,CASSLGQGYTGELFF
TRBJ2-7,NA,NA,TRBV5-1,TGCGCCAGCAGCCCGGGACTTGTCGAGCAGTACTTC,CASSPGLVEQYF
TRBJ1-5,NA,NA,TRBV6-5,TGTGCCAGCCGTTACGGTCACAATCAGCCCCAGCATTTT,CASRYGHNQPQHF
TRBJ2-7,NA,TRBD1,TRBV7-8,TGTGCCAGCAGCTTGGACGGGACAGACTCCTACGAGCAGTACTTC,CASSLDGTDSYEQYF
TRBJ2-2,once,TRBD2,TRBV9,TGTGCCAGCAGCGCCCAAGGGACTAGCGCGACCGGGGAGCTGTTTTTT,CASSAQGTSATGELFF
TRBJ1-1,NA,NA,TRBV9,TGTGCCAGCAGCGTAGGCGGTAACATGAACACTGAAGCTTTCTTT,CASSVGGNMNTEAFF